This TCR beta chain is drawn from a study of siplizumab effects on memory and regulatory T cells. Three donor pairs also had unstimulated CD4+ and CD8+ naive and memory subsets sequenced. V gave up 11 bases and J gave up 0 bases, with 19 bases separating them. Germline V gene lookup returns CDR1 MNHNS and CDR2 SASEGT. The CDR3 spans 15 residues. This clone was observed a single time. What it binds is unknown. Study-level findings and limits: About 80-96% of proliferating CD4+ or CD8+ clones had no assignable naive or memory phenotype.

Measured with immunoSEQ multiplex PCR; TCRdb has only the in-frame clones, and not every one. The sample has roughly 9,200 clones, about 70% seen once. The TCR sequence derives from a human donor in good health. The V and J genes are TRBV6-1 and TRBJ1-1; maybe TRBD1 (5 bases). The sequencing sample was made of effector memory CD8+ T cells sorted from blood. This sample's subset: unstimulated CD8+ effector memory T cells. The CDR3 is CACIDVGRMNTEAFF. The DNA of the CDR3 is TGTGCCTGCATCGACGTGGGGCGCATGAACACTGAAGCTTTCTTT.